This T cell receptor (beta chain) was identified during a study of regulatory T cells in long-lasting Graves disease. Study findings and constraints: A limited number of samples was an acknowledged limitation.

Time point described: persistent/refractory GD, antithyroid drugs over 5 years with positive TRAb. Extracted RNA from PBMCs served as the source of the TCR library. V was pared by 4 bases and J by 1 base, with 5 bases of the junction left unmatched. The CDR3 totals 15 residues. Germline CDR1 and CDR2: LGHNA and YNFKEQ. Arm-PCR of CDR3 regions and iRepertoire HTBI primers were the basis on which TCR beta libraries were built. Original handling: Sample data revealed about 62 TRBV and 12 to 15 TRBJ segments. TCRdb re-analysed the multiplex PCR reads in MiXCR, keeping a single row per CDR3 protein. TCRdb's processing, not the authors' own work, is the source of the V and J calls. Of about 420,000 distinct CDR3 sequences in the sample, about 25% were seen once. There are a few counts of this clonotype. Its antigen is still unknown.

This chain connects TRBV4-2 to TRBJ2-7; 9 bases fit TRBD1. This sequence originates from a female donor with Graves disease. The sample was peripheral blood mononuclear cells (PBMCs), taken when the disease was refractory, from a patient treated with antithyroid drugs. Written as DNA, the CDR3 is TGTGCCAGCAGCCCTACAGGGGGCCGATCCTACGAGCAGTACTTC. This codes for CASSPTGGRSYEQYF.